The clone carrying this T cell receptor (beta chain) was counted between two and nine times. Antigen specificity is unknown. This entry belongs to a study of beta chain features in type 1 diabetes. Points from the study as a whole: Among patients with Type 1 diabetes, TCRB CDR3s were moderately but significantly shorter in every one of the four CD4+ subsets.

Trimming shortened V by 5 bases and J by 2 bases, and 9 bases separated the two germline ends. Looked up from germline, CDR1 is SGHTA and CDR2 is FQGTGA. CDR3 length: 13 residues. Since all of the isolated RNA was reverse transcribed, expressed TCRB transcripts were what got sequenced. TCRdb's table, derived via immunoSEQ multiplex PCR, lists solely in-frame clones and lacks some. Of 550,000 to 850,000 clones listed, 13% are singletons. This TCR was sampled from a man younger than 35 with type 1 diabetes. Sequenced: naive CD4+ T cells from blood. This chain joins TRBV7-3 and TRBJ2-5; D might be TRBD1 (6 bases). The CDR3 loop reads CASSRGQQETQYF. The CDR3 bases are TGTGCCAGCAGCCGTGGACAGCAAGAGACCCAGTACTTC.